The 17 T cell receptor beta chains below come from one sample, sequenced in a study of graft-versus-host responses after intestinal transplantation (dated by TCRdb to 2020 to 2022). Library preparation was by the immunoSEQ multiplex PCR assay. TCRdb carries this immuneACCESS record with in-frame sequences only. Its versions omit some clonotypes, under half of them owing to an unresolved V gene in the studies checked, with the rest unexplained. This sample is represented by approximately 24,000 clones; about 95% of them were singletons. The ten largest clones take up less than 0.85% of the sample. The sample consisted of PBMCs, taken roughly 30 days after intestinal transplant. All receptors derive from a human patient who received an intestinal transplant, so some T cells may come from the graft donor.

The V call is TRBV30, the J call TRBJ2-1; 11 bases align to TRBD2. Germline V lookup: CDR1 GTSNPN, CDR2 SVGIG (reference sequence). The CDR3 covers 13 residues. V shed 5 bases and J 8 bases; nucleotides not matched to a gene: 5. The CDR3, as DNA: TGTGCCTGGGCTAGCGGGAGGTCGGATGAGCAGTTCTTC. Protein product: CAWASGRSDEQFF. Full variable domain (rest looked up from reference TRBV30 and TRBJ2-1): SQTIHQWPATLVQPVGSPLSLECTVEGTSNPNLYWYRQAAGRGLQLLFYSVGIGQISSEVPQNLSASRPQDRQFILSSKKLLLSDSGFYLCAWASGRSDEQFFGPGTRLTVL.

The V call is TRBV10-2, the J call TRBJ1-2; possibly TRBD1 for D (5 bases). The CDR3 length is 16 residues. The V end lost 6 bases, the J end lost 4 bases, and 21 bases lay between the germline ends. Germline values: CDR1 WSHSY, CDR2 SAAADI. CDR3 DNA sequence: TGCGCCAGCAGCGAAAGACAGCTCTCCTTAATCTATGGCTACACCTTC. Protein: CASSERQLSLIYGYTF.

The rearrangement links TRBV7-6 to TRBJ2-1, with 9 bases identical to TRBD2. Germline trimming cut 5 bases from V and 0 bases from J; bases unmatched to any gene: 5. Per germline, CDR1 SGHVS and CDR2 FNYEAQ. The CDR3 consists of 16 residues. CDR3 DNA: TGTGCCAGCAGCCTAGGACTAGCGAGCTCCTACAATGAGCAGTTCTTC. As protein: CASSLGLASSYNEQFF.

The chain recombines TRBV5-4 with TRBJ2-3; the D gene is possibly TRBD2 (6 bases). The CDR3 has 13 amino acids. V lost 4 bases and J lost 6, with 12 bases in between. Germline V gives CDR1 SGHNT, CDR2 YYREEE (reference sequence). This CDR3 is CASSPWGTDTQYF. The CDR3 DNA follows: TGTGCCAGCAGCCCTTGGGGGACTGATACGCAGTATTTT. The full variable domain, rest sourced from reference TRBV5-4 and TRBJ2-3, is ETGVTQSPTHLIKTRGQQVTLRCSSQSGHNTVSWYQQALGQGPQFIFQYYREEENGRGNFPPRFSGLQFPNYSSELNVNALELDDSALYLCASSPWGTDTQYFGPGTRLTVL.

V gene TRBV14 combines with J gene TRBJ1-1; no clear D gene. The CDR3 spans 15 residues. The germline V gene has CDR1 SGHDN and CDR2 FVKESK. The V end lost 2 bases, the J end lost 1 base, and 11 bases lay between the germline ends. Here the CDR3 reads CASSQSFFGNTEAFF. The CDR3 DNA reads TGTGCCAGCAGCCAAAGTTTCTTTGGGAACACTGAAGCTTTCTTT.

This chain connects TRBV21-1 to TRBJ2-7. TRBV21-1 is termed a pseudogene. The CDR3 consists of 15 residues. The CDR3 spells CASSNTGTDSYEQYF. The CDR3 bases are TGTGCCAGCAGCAATACCGGGACCGACTCCTACGAGCAGTACTTC.

The chain carries TRBV7-6 and TRBJ1-1; TRBD1 is a possible D gene (6 bases). This CDR3 contains 14 residues. Between the trimmed V and J ends, which lost 5 bases and 1 base, there was a span of 11 bases. The germline gives CDR1 SGHVS, CDR2 FNYEAQ. CDR3 DNA: TGTGCCAGCAGCCCTTGGGGGCCGAACACTGAAGCTTTCTTT. Translated, it gives CASSPWGPNTEAFF.

The chain uses TRBV7-3 and TRBJ2-3, with 9 nucleotides matching TRBD2. The CDR3 runs 19 residues. Germline V gene lookup returns CDR1 SGHTA and CDR2 FQGTGA. J lost 0 bases, V lost 1 base, and 11 bases had no gene match. DNA for the CDR3: TGTGCCAGCAGCTTAAACCCCCGGCTAGCGGGGTTTAGCACAGATACGCAGTATTTT. It translates to CASSLNPRLAGFSTDTQYF.

This chain connects TRBV7-6 to TRBJ2-7; 7 bases line up with TRBD1. In germline, CDR1 is SGHVS, CDR2 FNYEAQ. The CDR3 totals 15 residues. With 5 bases clipped from V and 0 bases from J, the junction kept 7 bases outside the gene matches. CDR3 sequence (DNA): TGTGCCAGCAGCCCCGGACAGGCTACCTCCTACGAGCAGTACTTC. This gives the protein CASSPGQATSYEQYF. Full variable domain (missing parts from reference TRBV7-6 and TRBJ2-7): GAGVSQSPRYKVTKRGQDVALRCDPISGHVSLYWYRQALGQGPEFLTYFNYEAQQDKSGLPNDRFSAERPEGSISTLTIQRTEQRDSAMYRCASSPGQATSYEQYFGPGTRLTVT.

The gene calls are TRBV5-1 and TRBJ1-5; TRBD1 matches at 9 bases. The CDR3 contains 18 residues. CDR1 SGHRS and CDR2 YFSETQ come from the germline V gene. The V and J ends lost 0 bases and 9 bases, in that order; junction bases with no gene match: 16. CDR3 amino acids: CASSLGVQGQGLLPPQHF. The CDR3 DNA is TGCGCCAGCAGCTTGGGGGTACAGGGACAGGGACTTTTACCGCCCCAGCATTTT. Full variable domain (rest looked up from reference TRBV5-1 and TRBJ1-5): KAGVTQTPRYLIKTRGQQVTLSCSPISGHRSVSWYQQTPGQGLQFLFEYFSETQRNKGNFPGRFSGRQFSNSRSEMNVSTLELGDSALYLCASSLGVQGQGLLPPQHFGDGTRLSIL.

This clone has only one observation. The genes are TRBV30 and TRBJ2-7; weak D call: TRBD2 (5 bases). There are 13 residues in the CDR3. Trimming removed 3 bases at V and 4 bases at J, with 13 bases between. Germline V CDR1 and CDR2: GTSNPN, SVGIG (reference sequence). CDR3 sequence: CAWRPRRGYEQYF. The CDR3 DNA reads as TGTGCCTGGAGGCCCCGTAGAGGGTACGAGCAGTACTTC.

This chain joins TRBV7-9 and TRBJ2-2; the D call may be TRBD1 or TRBD2 (5 bases each). This CDR3 spans 16 amino acids. Between the trimmed V and J ends, which lost 1 base and 5 bases, there was a span of 14 bases. Germline V lookup: CDR1 SEHNR, CDR2 FQNEAQ (reference sequence). The CDR3 nucleotides read TGTGCCAGCAGCTTAGGGGACGCAGGGTCAACCGGGGAGCTGTTTTTT. This codes for CASSLGDAGSTGELFF.

The V call is TRBV11-2, the J call TRBJ2-7, with TRBD2 matching over 12 bases. The V and J ends lost 5 bases and 5 bases, in that order; junction bases with no gene match: 4. This CDR3 spans 14 amino acids. CDR1 is SGHAT, CDR2 FQNNGV, per germline. CDR3: CASSPRLAGDEQYF. The CDR3, as DNA: TGTGCCAGCAGCCCCCGACTAGCGGGAGACGAGCAGTACTTC.

This clone was found once. The chain has TRBV6-4 and TRBJ2-1; D is perhaps TRBD1 (6 bases). Germline CDR1 is MRHNA and CDR2 is SNTAGT. CDR3 size: 14 residues. The V gene lost 2 bases and the J gene lost 2 bases, with 7 bases spanning the gap. CDR3 coding DNA: TGTGCCAGCAGTGACGGGACAACCTACAATGAGCAGTTCTTC. Translating it yields CASSDGTTYNEQFF.

This clone has just one count. The chain links TRBV28 to TRBJ2-1, with D tentatively TRBD2 (6 bases). This CDR3 has 11 residues. V was cut by 8 bases and J by 10 bases, with 12 bases left in between. Germline V gene sequence: CDR1 MDHEN, CDR2 SYDVKM. CDR3 sequence: CASRRRGEQFF. CDR3 DNA: TGTGCCAGCCGTCGGCGGGGCGAGCAGTTCTTC.

The V call is TRBV11-2, the J call TRBJ2-2; D call uncertain. CDR1 and CDR2 from the germline V gene are SGHAT and FQNNGV. Trimming cost V 3 bases and J 5 bases, with 1 base left between them. The CDR3 has 11 residues. This CDR3 is CASSLTGELFF. The CDR3 coding sequence is TGTGCCAGCAGCTTGACCGGGGAGCTGTTTTTT.

This rearrangement joins TRBV28 to TRBJ2-4, with D possibly TRBD2 on 5 matching bases. The germline CDR1 and CDR2 sequences are MDHEN and SYDVKM. Between the trimmed V and J ends, which lost 1 base and 0 bases, there was a span of 10 bases. This CDR3 spans 16 amino acids. The CDR3 coding sequence is TGTGCCAGCAGTTTATTTGACGGGGTAGCCAAAAACATTCAGTACTTC. It is translated as CASSLFDGVAKNIQYF.